Sequencing of this T cell receptor (beta chain) was carried out in a study of CD8 T cells in ankylosing spondylitis. TCRdb reanalysed the 5' RACE reads using MiXCR and keeps one entry per CDR3 protein. Seen here are 35,000 to 40,000 distinct CDR3 sequences, 16% observed once, and the top ten hold just over 45%. Notes on the study in general: What appeared characteristic of ankylosing spondylitis blood was a TCR beta motif of eight or nine highly homologous variants.

This clonotype came up a few times. Its antigen is currently unknown. CDR3 length: 13 amino acids. Looked up from germline, CDR1 is MNHNS and CDR2 is SASEGT. The V end lost 3 bases, the J end lost 10 bases, and 13 bases lay between the germline ends. This clonotype was sampled from a male donor with ankylosing spondylitis or in good health (not recorded which). Sequences were obtained from blood. The rearrangement uses TRBV6-1 and TRBJ2-1; no definite D call. This CDR3 is CASSDVSIMEQFF. In DNA form, the CDR3 reads TGTGCCAGCAGTGACGTGAGTATTATGGAGCAGTTCTTC.